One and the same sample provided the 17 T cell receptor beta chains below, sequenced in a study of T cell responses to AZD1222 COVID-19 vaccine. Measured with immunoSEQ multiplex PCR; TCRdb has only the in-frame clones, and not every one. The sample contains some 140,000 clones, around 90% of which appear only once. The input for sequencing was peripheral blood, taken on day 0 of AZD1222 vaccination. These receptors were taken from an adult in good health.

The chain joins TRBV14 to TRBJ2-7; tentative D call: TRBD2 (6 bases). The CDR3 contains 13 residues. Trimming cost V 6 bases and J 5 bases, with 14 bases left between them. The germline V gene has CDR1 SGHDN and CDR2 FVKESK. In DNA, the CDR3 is TGTGCCAGCAGTCCTTCCCCTAGCGACGAGCAGTACTTC. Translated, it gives CASSPSPSDEQYF.

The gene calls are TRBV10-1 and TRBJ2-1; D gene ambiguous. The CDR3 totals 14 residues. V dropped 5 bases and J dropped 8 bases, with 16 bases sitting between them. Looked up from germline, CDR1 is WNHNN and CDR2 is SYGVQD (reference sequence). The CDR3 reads CASSQSKNSDEQFF. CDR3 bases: TGCGCCAGCAGTCAATCGAAAAACAGCGATGAGCAGTTCTTC.

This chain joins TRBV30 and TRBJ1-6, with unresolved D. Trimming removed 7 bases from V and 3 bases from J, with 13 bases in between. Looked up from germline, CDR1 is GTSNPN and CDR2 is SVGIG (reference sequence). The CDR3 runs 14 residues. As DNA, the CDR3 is TGTGCCTCGCCCAGCGTCGACTATAATTCACCCCTCCACTTT. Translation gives CASPSVDYNSPLHF.

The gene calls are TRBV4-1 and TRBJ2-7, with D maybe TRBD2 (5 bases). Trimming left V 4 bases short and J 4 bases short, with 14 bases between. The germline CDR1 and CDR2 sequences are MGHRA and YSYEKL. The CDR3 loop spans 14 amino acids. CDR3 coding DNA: TGCGCCAGCAGCCTGGGTGAGGGTTTTTACGAGCAGTACTTC. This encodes CASSLGEGFYEQYF.

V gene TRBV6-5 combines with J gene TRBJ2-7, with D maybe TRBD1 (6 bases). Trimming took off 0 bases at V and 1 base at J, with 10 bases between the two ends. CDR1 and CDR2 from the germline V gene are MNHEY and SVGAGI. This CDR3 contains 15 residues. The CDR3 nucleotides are TGTGCCAGCAGTTACTCTCACAGGGAATCCTACGAGCAGTACTTC. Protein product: CASSYSHRESYEQYF.

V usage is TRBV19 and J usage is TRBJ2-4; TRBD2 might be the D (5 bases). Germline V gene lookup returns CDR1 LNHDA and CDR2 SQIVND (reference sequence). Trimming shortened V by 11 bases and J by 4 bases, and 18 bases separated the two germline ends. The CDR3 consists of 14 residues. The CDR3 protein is CAAPDRRVKNIQYF. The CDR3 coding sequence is TGTGCCGCACCAGACCGGCGGGTGAAAAACATTCAGTACTTC. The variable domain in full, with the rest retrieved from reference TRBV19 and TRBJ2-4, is DGGITQSPKYLFRKEGQNVTLSCEQNLNHDAMYWYRQDPGQGLRLIYYSQIVNDFQKGDIAEGYSVSREKKESFPLTVTSAQKNPTAFYLCAAPDRRVKNIQYFGAGTRLSVL.

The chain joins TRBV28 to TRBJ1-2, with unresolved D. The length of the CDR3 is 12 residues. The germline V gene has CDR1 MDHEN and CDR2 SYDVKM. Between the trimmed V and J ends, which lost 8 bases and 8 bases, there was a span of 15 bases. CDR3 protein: CASGTLGWGYTF. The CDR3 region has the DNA TGTGCCAGCGGAACCCTGGGATGGGGCTACACCTTC.

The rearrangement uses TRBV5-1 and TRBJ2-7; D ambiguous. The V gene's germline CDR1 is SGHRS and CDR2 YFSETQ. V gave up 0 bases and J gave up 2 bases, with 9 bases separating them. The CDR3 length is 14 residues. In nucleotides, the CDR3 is TGCGCCAGCAGCTTGGACCCGAATGCCTACGAGCAGTACTTC. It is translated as CASSLDPNAYEQYF.

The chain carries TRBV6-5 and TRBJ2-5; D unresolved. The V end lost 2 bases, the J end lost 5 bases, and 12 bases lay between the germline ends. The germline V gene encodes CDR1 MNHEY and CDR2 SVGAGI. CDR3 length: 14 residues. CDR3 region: CASSYMSAAETQYF. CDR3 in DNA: TGTGCCAGCAGTTACATGTCGGCGGCCGAGACCCAGTACTTC.

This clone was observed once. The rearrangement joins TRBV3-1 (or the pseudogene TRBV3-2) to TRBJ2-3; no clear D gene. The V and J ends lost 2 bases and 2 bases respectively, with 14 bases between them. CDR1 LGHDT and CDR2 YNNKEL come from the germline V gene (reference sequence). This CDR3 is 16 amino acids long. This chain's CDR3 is CASSQSPLIFTDTQYF. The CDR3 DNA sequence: TGTGCCAGCAGCCAATCTCCGCTCATTTTCACAGATACGCAGTATTTT.

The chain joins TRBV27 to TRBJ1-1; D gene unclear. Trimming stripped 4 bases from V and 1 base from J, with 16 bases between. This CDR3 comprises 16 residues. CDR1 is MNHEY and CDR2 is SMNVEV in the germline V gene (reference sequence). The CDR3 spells CASSSSLTTRNTEAFF. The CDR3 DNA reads TGTGCCAGCAGTTCCTCCTTGACAACCCGGAACACTGAAGCTTTCTTT.

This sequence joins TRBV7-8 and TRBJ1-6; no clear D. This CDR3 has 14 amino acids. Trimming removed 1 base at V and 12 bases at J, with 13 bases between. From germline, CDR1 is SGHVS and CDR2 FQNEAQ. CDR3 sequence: CASSLGGGLLPLHF. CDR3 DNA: TGTGCCAGCAGCTTAGGCGGCGGGTTGCTACCCCTCCACTTT.

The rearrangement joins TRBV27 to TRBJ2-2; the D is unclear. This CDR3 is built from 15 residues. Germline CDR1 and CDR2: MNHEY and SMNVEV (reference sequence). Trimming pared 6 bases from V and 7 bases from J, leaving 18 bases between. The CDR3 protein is CASRELGHLDGELFF. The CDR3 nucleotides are TGTGCCAGCAGGGAGCTGGGCCACTTGGACGGGGAGCTGTTTTTT.

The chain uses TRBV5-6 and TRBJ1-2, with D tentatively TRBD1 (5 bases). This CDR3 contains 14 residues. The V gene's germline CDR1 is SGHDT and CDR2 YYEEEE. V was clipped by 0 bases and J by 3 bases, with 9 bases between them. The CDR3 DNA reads TGTGCCAGCAGCTTGGTGGCGGGGCACTATGGCTACACCTTC. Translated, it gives CASSLVAGHYGYTF.

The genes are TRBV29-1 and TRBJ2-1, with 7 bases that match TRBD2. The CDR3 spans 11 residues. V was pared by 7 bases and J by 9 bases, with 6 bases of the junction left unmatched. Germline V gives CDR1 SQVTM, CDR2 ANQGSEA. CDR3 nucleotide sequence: TGCAGCGGGTTTTGGGAGGGTGAGCAGTTCTTC. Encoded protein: CSGFWEGEQFF.

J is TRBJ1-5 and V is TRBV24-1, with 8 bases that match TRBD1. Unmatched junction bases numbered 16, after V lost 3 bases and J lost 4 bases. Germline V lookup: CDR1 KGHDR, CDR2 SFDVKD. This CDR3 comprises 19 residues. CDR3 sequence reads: CATSDPDPDRARMNQPQHF. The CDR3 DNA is TGTGCCACCAGTGATCCAGATCCGGACAGGGCGCGAATGAATCAGCCCCAGCATTTT.

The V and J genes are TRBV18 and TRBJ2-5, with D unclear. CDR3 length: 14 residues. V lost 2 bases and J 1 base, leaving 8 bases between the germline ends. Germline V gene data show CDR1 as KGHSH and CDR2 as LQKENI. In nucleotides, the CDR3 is TGTGCCAGCTCACCAGTCTCTGGCCAAGAGACCCAGTACTTC. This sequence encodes CASSPVSGQETQYF.